Following are 9 T cell receptor beta chains from one sample sequenced in a study of blood T cell repertoires in COVID-19. TCRdb keeps only in-frame clones here, not all; method: immunoSEQ multiplex PCR. The sample has 130,000 or so clones; over 65% are singletons. The sample comprised peripheral blood. The receptor set was obtained from a man in his fifties with acute or convalescent COVID-19.

The chain employs TRBV12-5 and TRBJ1-5; D is perhaps TRBD1 (6 bases). This CDR3 comprises 19 residues. Trimming cost V 0 bases and J 4 bases, with 22 bases left between them. Germline assignment: CDR1 LGHNT and CDR2 FRNRAP. CDR3 in amino acids: CASGLVLGRGVLANQPQHF. The CDR3, as DNA: TGTGCTAGTGGTTTGGTACTCGGCAGGGGCGTATTAGCAAATCAGCCCCAGCATTTT.

For this clone: This CDR3 is also generated by other DNA sequences in the sample. This chain links TRBV20-1 with TRBJ1-2, with 7 bases fitting TRBD1. In germline, CDR1 is DFQATT, CDR2 SNEGSKA (reference sequence). Unmatched junction bases numbered 6, after V lost 6 bases and J lost 8 bases. This CDR3 comprises 11 residues. The CDR3 DNA reads as TGCAGTGCAACCGACAGGGCGGGCTACACCTTC. As protein: CSATDRAGYTF.

CDR3 sequence: CASSPDRAYEQYF. DNA for the CDR3: TGTGCCAGTAGTCCGGACAGGGCCTACGAGCAGTACTTC. The rearrangement joins TRBV19 to TRBJ2-7; TRBD1 agrees at 8 bases. V shed 5 bases, J shed 2 bases, and the junction held 2 bases outside the gene matches. This CDR3 has 13 amino acids. Looked up from germline, CDR1 is LNHDA and CDR2 is SQIVND (reference sequence).

This chain links TRBV10-3 with TRBJ1-3; TRBD1 is a possible D gene (5 bases). V was cut by 3 bases and J by 2 bases, with 5 bases left in between. Germline CDR1 reads ENHRY; CDR2 reads SYGVKD. The CDR3 extends over 13 amino acids. The CDR3 region is CAISDRAGNTIYF. In DNA form, the CDR3 reads TGTGCCATCAGTGACAGGGCTGGAAACACCATATATTTT.

V is TRBV6-5 and J is TRBJ1-3; the D gene is possibly TRBD1 (5 bases). The germline V gene encodes CDR1 MNHEY and CDR2 SVGAGI. V gave up 0 bases and J gave up 3 bases, with 12 bases separating them. The CDR3 extends over 16 amino acids. The CDR3 here is CASSYSSSGVGNTIYF. The CDR3 DNA is TGTGCCAGCAGTTACTCTTCTTCGGGGGTTGGAAACACCATATATTTT.

The rearrangement joins TRBV9 to TRBJ2-2; 10 bases match TRBD2. The CDR3 extends over 17 amino acids. Germline V gene lookup returns CDR1 SGDLS and CDR2 YYNGEE. V gave up 2 bases and J gave up 5 bases; unmatched junction bases: 9. The CDR3 sequence: CASSVSQRGGTTGELFF. The DNA of the CDR3 is TGTGCCAGCAGCGTGTCCCAGCGGGGGGGCACGACCGGGGAGCTGTTTTTT.

The chain has TRBV11-1 and TRBJ2-1; D is undetermined. CDR1 and CDR2 from the germline V gene are SGHAT and FQDESV (reference sequence). V lost 1 base, J lost 3 bases, and 13 bases lay in between. The CDR3 is 16 amino acids. DNA for the CDR3: TGTGCCAGCAGCTTAGTCGTGTTTAGCAGCTACAATGAGCAGTTCTTC. It yields the protein CASSLVVFSSYNEQFF.

This CDR3 is CASSPNPGQGAAEKLFF. CDR3 nucleotide sequence: TGCGCCAGCAGCCCGAACCCGGGACAGGGGGCTGCTGAAAAACTGTTTTTT. The chain recombines TRBV5-1 with TRBJ1-4; 12 bases agree with TRBD1. The germline CDR1 and CDR2 sequences are SGHRS and YFSETQ. The ends lost 4 bases at V and 7 bases at J; junction bases unmatched: 11. The CDR3 contains 17 residues.

The gene calls are TRBV9 and TRBJ1-4, with 7 bases that match TRBD1. V lost 5 bases to trimming and J lost 3 bases; unmatched junction nucleotides: 13. From germline, CDR1 is SGDLS and CDR2 YYNGEE. The CDR3 has 17 amino acids. CDR3 region: CASSERTTGEANEKLFF. The CDR3 DNA follows: TGTGCCAGCAGTGAAAGGACTACAGGGGAGGCTAATGAAAAACTGTTTTTT.